This T cell receptor beta chain was identified in a study of OX40 agonist ivuxolimab in advanced cancers. The CDR3 loop spans 15 amino acids. V shed 4 bases and J shed 3 bases, with 12 bases lying between them. The germline CDR1 and CDR2 sequences are SEHNR and FQNEAQ (reference sequence). Autoimmune disease history or systemic immunosuppression excluded patients. This table comes from immunoSEQ multiplex PCR, and its TCRdb copy is limited to in-frame clones, with some not included. The data show roughly 24,000 clones, 75% to 90% seen once. The material was CD4+ or CD8+ T cells sorted from blood, obtained in a trial of the OX40 agonist ivuxolimab. The gene calls are TRBV7-9 and TRBJ1-4, with a weak D call TRBD1 (6 bases). The receptor's source is an adult with an advanced solid tumor such as melanoma, head and neck, liver or kidney cancer. In DNA, the CDR3 is TGTGCCAGCAGCTCCCGGACAGCCCCTAATGAAAAACTGTTTTTT. Its protein product is CASSSRTAPNEKLFF.